These T cell receptor beta chains were read from a single sample in a study of cytomegalovirus exposure and HLA in healthy donors. The method was immunoSEQ multiplex PCR; TCRdb's version includes in-frame clones alone and lacks a portion of them. The sample consists of around 120,000 clones, approximately 86% of them appearing once. Input material: PBMCs. These TCRs come from a young man in good health and CMV-seropositive. Each CDR3 is given with its conserved first and last residue. The order of the fields is CDR3 protein, CDR3 DNA, clone size, V gene, D gene, J gene. The D gene is left open where the match is weak. Only some rows state a clone size, as once, few, many or a class for expanded clones.

CASSPPFRTDTQYF	TGTGCCAGCAGTCCCCCATTCCGCACAGATACGCAGTATTTT	.	TRBV28	.	TRBJ2-3
CASSPGGQAFYEQYF	TGTGCCAGCAGCCCCGGGGGGCAGGCATTCTACGAGCAGTACTTC	.	TRBV7-9	.	TRBJ2-7
CASSESSRRSRGAQHF	TGCGCCAGCAGTGAGTCTAGCAGGCGGTCCCGGGGAGCCCAGCATTTT	.	TRBV10-2	.	TRBJ1-5
CASSPQGAGANVLTF	TGTGCCAGCTCACCACAGGGAGCTGGGGCCAACGTCCTGACTTTC	.	TRBV18	.	TRBJ2-6
CASSFSGTSKNIQYF	TGTGCCAGCAGTTTTTCTGGGACTAGCAAAAACATTCAGTACTTC	once	TRBV28	TRBD2	TRBJ2-4
CASSQGPTGAGYEQYF	TGTGCCAGCAGCCAAGGTCCGACAGGGGCCGGCTACGAGCAGTACTTC	.	TRBV14	TRBD1	TRBJ2-7
CASSPGQGINYGYTF	TGTGCCAGCTCGCCGGGACAGGGGATTAACTATGGCTACACCTTC	.	TRBV18	TRBD1	TRBJ1-2
CASSQDVAGGPTDTQYF	TGCGCCAGCAGCCAAGATGTGGCGGGGGGTCCCACAGATACGCAGTATTTT	.	TRBV4-3	TRBD2	TRBJ2-3
CASSFRDRASGNTIYF	TGTGCCAGCAGCTTTCGTGACAGGGCAAGTGGAAACACCATATATTTT	.	TRBV11-1	TRBD1	TRBJ1-3
CASRTGQGQIEQYF	TGTGCCAGCAGGACCGGACAGGGACAGATCGAGCAGTACTTC	.	TRBV6-5	TRBD1	TRBJ2-7
CASSEPGQYGSPLHF	TGTGCCAGCAGTGAACCGGGACAGTACGGTTCACCCCTCCACTTT	.	TRBV6-1	TRBD1	TRBJ1-6
CASSLAARGAYEDTQYF	TGTGCCAGCAGCTTAGCGGCCAGGGGGGCTTACGAGGATACGCAGTATTTT	.	TRBV7-6	.	TRBJ2-3
CAISVTGDTEAFF	TGTGCCATCAGTGTCACAGGGGACACTGAAGCTTTCTTT	.	TRBV10-3	TRBD1	TRBJ1-1
CASSLGEGSNTEAFF	TGTGCCAGCAGCCTGGGGGAGGGTTCGAACACTGAAGCTTTCTTT	once	TRBV11-3	.	TRBJ1-1
CASSPYRDSPDQYF	TGTGCCAGCAGTCCGTACCGGGACAGCCCCGATCAGTACTTC	.	TRBV27	TRBD1	TRBJ2-7
CASTGQRGDKNIQYF	TGTGCCAGCACCGGACAGCGGGGTGACAAAAACATTCAGTACTTC	.	TRBV18	.	TRBJ2-4
CASSPRTGYGYTF	TGTGCCAGCAGCCCCCGGACAGGTTATGGCTACACCTTC	.	TRBV6-5	TRBD1	TRBJ1-2
CASSPRDRAGNTIYF	TGCGCCAGCAGCCCACGGGACAGGGCTGGAAACACCATATATTTT	.	TRBV5-1	TRBD1	TRBJ1-3
CASSIGGGYSNQPQHF	TGTGCCAGCAGCATTGGGGGGGGTTATAGCAATCAGCCCCAGCATTTT	.	TRBV5-6	.	TRBJ1-5
CASSLAPAPNSPLHF	TGCGCCAGCAGCTTGGCGCCAGCGCCCAATTCACCCCTCCACTTT	.	TRBV5-1	.	TRBJ1-6
CASSESSEGWSDTQYF	TGCGCCAGCAGTGAGTCCTCCGAGGGTTGGTCAGATACGCAGTATTTT	.	TRBV10-1	.	TRBJ2-3
CSVAPTGYEQYF	TGCAGCGTCGCCCCAACAGGGTACGAGCAGTACTTC	.	TRBV29-1	.	TRBJ2-7
CASSEASTSGGYYEQYF	TGTGCCAGCAGTGAAGCTTCGACTAGCGGGGGGTACTACGAGCAGTACTTC	.	TRBV2	TRBD2	TRBJ2-7
CASRQGLSNQPQHF	TGTGCCTCGAGACAGGGCCTAAGCAATCAGCCCCAGCATTTT	few	TRBV2	TRBD1	TRBJ1-5
CASSPQGASSYEQYF	TGTGCCAGCTCACCACAGGGGGCCAGCTCCTACGAGCAGTACTTC	.	TRBV18	TRBD1	TRBJ2-7
CASSQGGGARSGGYTF	TGCGCCAGCAGCCAAGGAGGGGGCGCGCGGTCTGGTGGCTACACCTTC	.	TRBV4-1	TRBD1	TRBJ1-2
CASSLAVAGGQETQYF	TGCGCCAGCAGCTTGGCGGTAGCGGGGGGCCAAGAGACCCAGTACTTC	.	TRBV5-1	TRBD2	TRBJ2-5
CASSPTSGAAYEQYF	TGTGCCAGCTCTCCGACTAGCGGGGCCGCCTACGAGCAGTACTTC	.	TRBV18	TRBD2	TRBJ2-7
CATSRDLANYGYTF	TGTGCCACCAGCAGAGATTTAGCTAACTATGGCTACACCTTC	.	TRBV15	.	TRBJ1-2
CASSFGGEETQYF	TGTGCCAGCAGCTTCGGGGGGGAAGAGACCCAGTACTTC	.	TRBV7-9	TRBD2	TRBJ2-5
CASSSGTGVYNEQFF	TGTGCCAGCAGCTCAGGGACAGGGGTTTATAATGAGCAGTTCTTC	.	TRBV7-8	TRBD1	TRBJ2-1
CASSLRFGANVLTF	TGTGCCAGCAGTCTTAGATTTGGGGCCAACGTCCTGACTTTC	.	TRBV28	.	TRBJ2-6